Described below is a single TCR beta chain sequence and its context. Its antigen remains unidentified. Time point: week 11, during vaccination. All doses held 300 ug of mutant IDH1 20-mer peptide, with topical imiquimod. This entry is derived from a study of a mutant IDH1 vaccine in newly diagnosed glioma. The method was immunoSEQ multiplex PCR; TCRdb's version includes in-frame clones alone and lacks a portion of them. This sample has approximately 110,000 clones, with roughly 90% found just once. V lost 1 base, J lost 0 bases, and 10 bases lay in between. Germline values: CDR1 LNHNV, CDR2 YYDKDF (reference sequence). The CDR3 consists of 16 residues.

The TCR sequence derives from a woman between 50 and 59 years old with glioma. The sequencing used PBMCs, collected from a glioma patient whose treatment included an IDH1 peptide vaccine. The chain links TRBV15 to TRBJ2-1, with D possibly matching TRBD2 (6 bases). The CDR3: CATSRGGTYSYNEQFF. As DNA, the CDR3 is TGTGCCACCAGCAGAGGCGGGACCTACTCCTACAATGAGCAGTTCTTC. Using reference TRBV15 and TRBJ2-1 for the parts outside the CDR3, the full variable domain is DAMVIQNPRYQVTQFGKPVTLSCSQTLNHNVMYWYQQKSSQAPKLLFHYYDKDFNNEADTPDNFQSRRPNTSFCFLDIRSPGLGDTAMYLCATSRGGTYSYNEQFFGPGTRLTVL.